This TCR beta chain stems from a study of CD8+ T cells in alopecia areata. The overall study: Using the percentage of affected scalp area, treated patients' severity was scored.

Once RNA had been extracted, it was reverse transcribed into cDNA to act as the sequencing template. Assay used: immunoSEQ multiplex PCR; TCRdb lists only in-frame clones, some missing. There are a few hundred thousand clones in the sample; more than 30% occur only once, and roughly 0.5% lies in the top ten. Study-wide results and caveats: Under tofacitinib, numerous expanded lesional clonotypes remained detectable in scalp and blood. Only a single nonresponder existed, so baseline CD8+ expansion links stay unclear.

In the case of this clone: Antigen: not known.

Treatment indicated: oral pan-JAK inhibitor, 5-10 mg twice daily. Investigators sorted PBMCs to obtain both CD4+ and CD8+ T cells. The TCR was taken from a human donor with alopecia areata. The source was CD4+ T cells sorted from blood, collected around week 31, from a patient treated with tofacitinib.

The CDR3 sequence: CAWSDPYSGSSYEQYF. CDR3 DNA: TGTGCCTGGAGTGATCCCTATAGCGGGAGCTCCTACGAGCAGTACTTC. The chain employs TRBV30 and TRBJ2-7, with TRBD2 matching over 9 bases. The trim removed 1 base at V and 0 bases at J, leaving 7 bases unmatched. This CDR3 contains 16 residues. The germline V gene encodes CDR1 GTSNPN and CDR2 SVGIG (reference sequence). Full variable domain (rest looked up from reference TRBV30 and TRBJ2-7): SQTIHQWPATLVQPVGSPLSLECTVEGTSNPNLYWYRQAAGRGLQLLFYSVGIGQISSEVPQNLSASRPQDRQFILSSKKLLLSDSGFYLCAWSDPYSGSSYEQYFGPGTRLTVT.